The 17 T cell receptor beta chains below all came from one sample that was sequenced in a study of T cell responses to AZD1222 COVID-19 vaccine listed by TCRdb under 2021. This specimen's time point label, per the study, means: baseline before first vaccination. The library was made by the immunoSEQ multiplex PCR assay. TCRdb limited this immuneACCESS table to in-frame rearrangements with V and J called. A share of clones is missing; checked studies link under half to unresolved V genes, and the rest is unexplained. The sample table lists around 120,000 clones, around nine tenths of them with a count of one. Of the sample, roughly 3.5% is held by the ten largest clones. The source material was peripheral blood, sampled on day 0 of AZD1222 vaccination. The receptors were gathered from an adult in good health.

In its sample, this clone was seen once. V gene TRBV5-8 combines with J gene TRBJ1-2; TRBD1 matches at 7 bases. CDR3 size: 16 residues. Losses at the gene ends were 4 bases for V and 4 bases for J; bases not matched to a gene: 13. Germline V CDR1 and CDR2: SGHTS, YDEGEE. CDR3 in DNA: TGTGCCAGCAGCCGAAGAGAGGGGGGACAGATCTATGGCTACACCTTC. It translates to CASSRREGGQIYGYTF. Based on the CDR3 plus reference TRBV5-8 and TRBJ1-2, the full variable domain is EAGVTQSPTHLIKTRGQQATLRCSPISGHTSVYWYQQALGLGLQFLLWYDEGEERNRGNFPPRFSGRQFPNYSSELNVNALELEDSALYLCASSRREGGQIYGYTFGSGTRLTVV.

The chain joins TRBV7-7 to TRBJ2-2; D ambiguous. The CDR3 runs to 15 residues. Germline loops: CDR1 SSHAT, CDR2 FNYEAQ (reference sequence). Trimming cost V 1 base and J 5 bases, with 11 bases left between them. The CDR3 loop is CASSLEGLGTGELFF. The CDR3 bases are TGTGCCAGCAGCTTAGAAGGGTTGGGGACCGGGGAGCTGTTTTTT. Supplemented by reference TRBV7-7 and TRBJ2-2, the full variable domain reads GAGVSQSPRYKVTKRGQDVTLRCDPISSHATLYWYQQALGQGPEFLTYFNYEAQPDKSGLPSDRFSAERPEGSISTLTIQRTEQRDSAMYRCASSLEGLGTGELFFGEGSRLTVL.

The chain employs TRBV10-1 and TRBJ2-3; no firm D call. Germline loops: CDR1 WNHNN, CDR2 SYGVQD (reference sequence). This CDR3 is 14 amino acids long. V was trimmed by 6 bases and J by 2 bases, leaving 12 bases between them. The CDR3: CASRSLLVTDTQYF. DNA for the CDR3: TGCGCCAGCAGATCTCTCTTGGTCACAGATACGCAGTATTTT.

V usage is TRBV5-1 and J usage is TRBJ1-4; 7 nucleotides line up with TRBD1. The CDR3 spans 15 residues. Trimming removed 1 base from V and 8 bases from J; junction bases left unmatched: 8. Germline CDR1 reads SGHRS; CDR2 reads YFSETQ. CDR3 loop: CASSLQPGGQEKLFF. CDR3 nucleotide sequence: TGCGCCAGCAGCTTGCAGCCAGGGGGGCAAGAAAAACTGTTTTTT.

CDR3 in amino acids: CASRPTGGGNNEQFF. CDR3 DNA: TGTGCCAGCAGGCCAACAGGGGGTGGGAACAATGAGCAGTTCTTC. The chain has TRBV7-3 and TRBJ2-1; TRBD1 matches at 8 bases. The CDR3 runs to 15 residues. The V gene end was trimmed by 6 bases and the J gene end by 5 bases; junction bases not matched to a gene: 9. The germline V gene has CDR1 SGHTA and CDR2 FQGTGA.

The V and J genes are TRBV29-1 and TRBJ1-1; D gene unclear. CDR1 and CDR2 from the germline V gene are SQVTM and ANQGSEA. The CDR3 covers 9 residues. Between the trimmed V and J ends, which lost 2 bases and 7 bases, there was a span of 2 bases. The CDR3 DNA reads TGCAGCGTTGAAAATGAAGCTTTCTTT. Protein sequence: CSVENEAFF.

V gene TRBV7-9 combines with J gene TRBJ2-5; TRBD2 might be the D (7 bases). V was trimmed by 1 base and J by 9 bases, leaving 18 bases between them. The CDR3 length is 15 residues. Germline V CDR1 and CDR2: SEHNR, FQNEAQ (reference sequence). CDR3 nucleotides: TGTGCCAGCAGCTTAGTCGGGGGGCGTACCTTGGCCCAGTACTTC. It yields the protein CASSLVGGRTLAQYF.

This chain connects TRBV5-1 to TRBJ2-2, with 11 bases that match TRBD2. Per germline, CDR1 SGHRS and CDR2 YFSETQ. The CDR3 has 14 amino acids. V lost 2 bases, J lost 7 bases, and 1 base stayed unmatched. CDR3 DNA sequence: TGCGCCAGCAGCTTACTAGCGGGGGACGGGGAGCTGTTTTTT. Translated: CASSLLAGDGELFF.

The rearrangement joins TRBV2 to TRBJ1-5; 7 bases map to TRBD1. Germline V gene lookup returns CDR1 SNHLY and CDR2 FYNNEI. V lost 3 bases to trimming and J lost 3 bases; unmatched junction nucleotides: 5. CDR3 length equals 15 residues. The DNA of the CDR3 is TGTGCCAGCAGTGACGGGCAGGGGGTCAATCAGCCCCAGCATTTT. Encoded protein: CASSDGQGVNQPQHF.

This sequence joins TRBV6-2 or TRBV6-3 and TRBJ2-2, with 10 nucleotides matching TRBD1. V gave up 5 bases and J gave up 4 bases; unmatched junction bases: 4. The CDR3 consists of 15 residues. In germline, CDR1 is MNHEY, CDR2 SVGEGT. The CDR3 spells CASSRRTGGTGELFF. CDR3 sequence (DNA): TGTGCCAGCAGTCGACGGACAGGGGGCACCGGGGAGCTGTTTTTT.

This sequence joins TRBV18 and TRBJ1-4; 10 positions match TRBD1. The CDR3 contains 14 residues. Trimming cost V 2 bases and J 7 bases; bases outside gene matches: 1. The V gene's germline CDR1 is KGHSH and CDR2 LQKENI. CDR3 protein: CASSPGTGAEKLFF. DNA of the CDR3: TGTGCCAGCTCACCAGGGACAGGGGCTGAAAAACTGTTTTTT.

V gene TRBV5-4 combines with J gene TRBJ2-2; a possible D gene is TRBD1 (6 bases). V was shortened by 2 bases and J by 4 bases, with 9 bases between the two germline ends. The CDR3 runs 14 residues. Germline CDR1 SGHNT, CDR2 YYREEE (reference sequence). CDR3 sequence (DNA): TGTGCCAGCAGCTTTGGACAGAGCACCGGGGAGCTGTTTTTT. This codes for CASSFGQSTGELFF.

This rearrangement joins TRBV7-2 to TRBJ1-1; D might be TRBD1 (6 bases). The CDR3 runs to 15 residues. Trimming pared 4 bases from V and 5 bases from J, leaving 17 bases between. CDR1 and CDR2 (germline): SGHTA, FQGNSA. CDR3 in DNA: TGTGCCAGCAGCTCACCCAACAGGGTCGGTACTGAAGCTTTCTTT. The encoded protein is CASSSPNRVGTEAFF.

This rearrangement joins TRBV3-1 (or the pseudogene TRBV3-2) to TRBJ2-7, with D perhaps assigned TRBD1 or TRBD2 (7 bases each). Germline-derived CDR1 and CDR2 are LGHDT and YNNKEL (reference sequence). The CDR3 covers 15 residues. V shed 2 bases and J shed 0 bases, with 11 bases lying between them. The CDR3 is CASSQQGGGSYEQYF. The CDR3 nucleotides are TGTGCCAGCAGCCAACAGGGGGGGGGCTCCTACGAGCAGTACTTC.

CDR3 residues: CASSKPGANQPQHF. The CDR3 DNA sequence: TGTGCCAGCAGTAAACCGGGAGCCAATCAGCCCCAGCATTTT. The gene calls are TRBV27 and TRBJ1-5; D is ambiguous. V was trimmed by 5 bases and J by 3 bases, leaving 11 bases between them. The length of the CDR3 is 14 residues. CDR1 and CDR2 from the germline V gene are MNHEY and SMNVEV (reference sequence).

The V and J genes are TRBV7-6 and TRBJ2-3, with D possibly called TRBD1 or TRBD2 (6 bases each). Germline CDR1 reads SGHVS; CDR2 reads FNYEAQ. V was pared by 3 bases and J by 0 bases, with 10 bases between. The CDR3 extends over 15 amino acids. The DNA of the CDR3 is TGTGCCAGCAGCTTTGGAGGGGGGAGCACAGATACGCAGTATTTT. This encodes CASSFGGGSTDTQYF.

This clone was seen just once. This chain uses TRBV10-3 with TRBJ1-2; D perhaps matches TRBD1 (5 bases). Germline V gene data show CDR1 as ENHRY and CDR2 as SYGVKD. Deletions cut 3 bases from V and 6 bases from J, with 26 bases between. The length of the CDR3 is 18 residues. This CDR3 reads CAISEYRQGGRLINGYTF. CDR3 sequence (DNA): TGTGCCATCAGTGAATATCGGCAGGGAGGGCGACTTATCAATGGCTACACCTTC.